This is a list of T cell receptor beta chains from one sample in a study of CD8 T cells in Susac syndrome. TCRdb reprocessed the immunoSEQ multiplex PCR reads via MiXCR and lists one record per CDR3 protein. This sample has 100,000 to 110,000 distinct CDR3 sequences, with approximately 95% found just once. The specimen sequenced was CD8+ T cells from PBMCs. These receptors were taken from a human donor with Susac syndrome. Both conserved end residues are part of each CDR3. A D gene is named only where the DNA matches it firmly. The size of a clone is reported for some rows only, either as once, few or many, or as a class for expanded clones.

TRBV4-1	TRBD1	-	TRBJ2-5	TGCGCCAGCAGCCAAAGTGATGGACAGGGTCTACAAGAGACCCAGTACTTC	CASSQSDGQGLQETQYF
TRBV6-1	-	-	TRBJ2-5	TGTGCCAGCAGGGGCCTTCGGACACAAGAGACCCAGTACTTC	CASRGLRTQETQYF
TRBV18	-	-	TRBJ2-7	TGTGCCAGCTCACCAGGGCAGGTGCAGTACTTC	CASSPGQVQYF
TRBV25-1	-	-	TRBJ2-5	TGTGCCAGCAGTGCCCTAGGGGCCGGGGGCAGGGAGACCCAGTACTTC	CASSALGAGGRETQYF
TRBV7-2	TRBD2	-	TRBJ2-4	TGTGCCAGCAGCTTAAATCCCGGGAGGAGAGACATTCAGTACTTC	CASSLNPGRRDIQYF
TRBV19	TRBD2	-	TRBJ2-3	TGTGCCAGTACCCTTACTAGCGGGGCCAAACTTAGCACAGATACGCAGTATTTT	CASTLTSGAKLSTDTQYF
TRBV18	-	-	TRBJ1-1	TGTGCCAGCTCACCACGGGTTGATGGCACTGAAGCTTTCTTT	CASSPRVDGTEAFF
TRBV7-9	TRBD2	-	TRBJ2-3	TGTGCCAGCATTAGCGGGAGTTCCACAGATACGCAGTATTTT	CASISGSSTDTQYF
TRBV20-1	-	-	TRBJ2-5	TGCAGTGCTAGACCCAAACAAGAGACCCAGTACTTC	CSARPKQETQYF
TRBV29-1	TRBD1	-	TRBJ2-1	TGCAGCGTTGGACAGGGTGATGAGCAGTTCTTC	CSVGQGDEQFF
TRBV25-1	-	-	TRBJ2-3	TGTGCCAGCAGTGAATTCACTGCAGATACGCAGTATTTT	CASSEFTADTQYF
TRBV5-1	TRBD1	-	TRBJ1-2	TGCGCCAGCAGCACGGGACAGGGTAGCTATGGCTACACCTTC	CASSTGQGSYGYTF
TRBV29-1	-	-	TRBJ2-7	TGCAGCGTGTCCCCCGGCCTGACCTACGAGCAGTACTTC	CSVSPGLTYEQYF
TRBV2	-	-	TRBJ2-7	TGTGCCAGCACCAACCAAAGGACAGTCCCTTACGAGCAGTACTTC	CASTNQRTVPYEQYF
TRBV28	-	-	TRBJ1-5	TGTGCCAGCAGTTTAAGCCCCCGAGGCAATCAGCCCCAGCATTTT	CASSLSPRGNQPQHF
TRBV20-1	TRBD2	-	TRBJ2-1	TGCAGTGTCCACGGGGGGACTAGGGGGAACAATGAGCAGTTCTTC	CSVHGGTRGNNEQFF
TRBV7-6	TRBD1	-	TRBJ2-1	TGTGCCAGCAGCTCTGGGGACAGGGGCGGCAATGAGCAGTTCTTC	CASSSGDRGGNEQFF
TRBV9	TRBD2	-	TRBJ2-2	TGTGCCAGCAGCCCTACCGTAGGGAGGGCCGACACCGGGGAGCTGTTTTTT	CASSPTVGRADTGELFF
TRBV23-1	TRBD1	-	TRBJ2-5	TGCGCCAGCAGTCAACCGGGGACAGGGGGCCCACGGGGCCCAGAGACCCAGTACTTC	CASSQPGTGGPRGPETQYF
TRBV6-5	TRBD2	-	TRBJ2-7	TGTGCCAGCAGTCCCCGACTAGCGGGTCACTACGAGCAGTACTTC	CASSPRLAGHYEQYF
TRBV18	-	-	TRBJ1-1	TGTGCCAGCTCACCAGTAAGAATACAGGAGAACACTGAAGCTTTCTTT	CASSPVRIQENTEAFF
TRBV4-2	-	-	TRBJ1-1	TGTGCCAGCAGCCAAGAAGTAAGAGGGCTGAACACTGAAGCTTTCTTT	CASSQEVRGLNTEAFF
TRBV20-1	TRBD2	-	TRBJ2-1	TGCAGTGCTAGAGATCTTTTTTCGGTGCGGCGGGAGGGCCATGAGCAGTTCTTC	CSARDLFSVRREGHEQFF
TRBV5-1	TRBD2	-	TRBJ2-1	TGCGCCAGCAGTACTAGCGACTACACGTATGAGCAGTTCTTC	CASSTSDYTYEQFF
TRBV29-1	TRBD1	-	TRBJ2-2	TGCAGTCACGGACAGGGGAACGGGGAGCTGTTTTTT	CSHGQGNGELFF
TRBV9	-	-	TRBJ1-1	TGTGCCAGCAGCGAAAGCGTGGGGTATGAAGCTTTCTTT	CASSESVGYEAFF
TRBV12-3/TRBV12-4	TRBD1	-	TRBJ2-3	TGTGCCAGCAGCCGTGGGACAGGGCAGCTGGATACGCAGTATTTT	CASSRGTGQLDTQYF
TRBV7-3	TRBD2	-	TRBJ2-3	TGTGCCAGCAGCTCTCAAGGACTAGGCGGGATGGATACGCAGTATTTT	CASSSQGLGGMDTQYF
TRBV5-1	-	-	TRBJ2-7	TGCGCCAGCAGCCGCTCCGATCAGGGCGAGCAGTACTTC	CASSRSDQGEQYF
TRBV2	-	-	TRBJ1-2	TGTGCCAGCAGTGAAGGGACAGTCCTTCGGGGCTACACCTTC	CASSEGTVLRGYTF
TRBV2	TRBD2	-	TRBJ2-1	TGTGCCAGCAATCCAGCGGGAGTTCTGGGCAATGAGCAGTTCTTC	CASNPAGVLGNEQFF
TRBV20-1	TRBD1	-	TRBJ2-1	TGCAGCCCACCGGGACAGGGGATCCCTCAGCCCTACAATGAGCAGTTCTTC	CSPPGQGIPQPYNEQFF
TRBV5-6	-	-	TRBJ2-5	TGTGCCAGCAGCTTCGGGACTGGGGATACCCAGTACTTC	CASSFGTGDTQYF
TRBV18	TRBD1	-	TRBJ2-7	TGTGCCAGCTCACAACAGGGGGCAGGCTACGAGCAGTACTTC	CASSQQGAGYEQYF
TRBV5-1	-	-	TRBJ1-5	TGCGCCAGCAGCTTTCGTAGGACAGTTTATCAGCCCCAGCATTTT	CASSFRRTVYQPQHF
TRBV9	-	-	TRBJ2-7	TGTGCCAGCAGCGTCTCCTACGAGCAGTACTTC	CASSVSYEQYF
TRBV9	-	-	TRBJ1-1	TGTGCCAGCAGCGTATCGGAGGGGGTGAACACTGAAGCTTTCTTT	CASSVSEGVNTEAFF
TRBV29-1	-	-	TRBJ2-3	TGCAGCGTTTCCCGGACAGCGGGGCGTGAAGATACGCAGTATTTT	CSVSRTAGREDTQYF
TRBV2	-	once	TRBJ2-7	TGTGCCAGCGGGCTAGTCCGGGAGCAGTACTTC	CASGLVREQYF
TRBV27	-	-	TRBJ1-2	TGTGCCAGCAGTTTACTAGGAGGAGGGGATTATGGCTACACCTTC	CASSLLGGGDYGYTF
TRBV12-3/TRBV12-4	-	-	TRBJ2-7	TGTGCCAGCAGGACAGGTCAAGGAGGCGAGCAGTACTTC	CASRTGQGGEQYF
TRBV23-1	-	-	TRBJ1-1	TGCGCCAGCACTCATTTTCGGGTTTTGACTGAAGCTTTCTTT	CASTHFRVLTEAFF
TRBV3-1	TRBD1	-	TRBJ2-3	TGTGCCAGCAGCCAGAGACAGGGGGCTACAGATACGCAGTATTTT	CASSQRQGATDTQYF
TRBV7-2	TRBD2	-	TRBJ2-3	TGTGCCAGTCGGGGCGGGAGGGCCTGGTCAGATACGCAGTATTTT	CASRGGRAWSDTQYF
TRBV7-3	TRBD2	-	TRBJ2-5	TGTGCCAGCAGCCCTTTGGGGGGGGGAGAGACCCAGTACTTC	CASSPLGGGETQYF
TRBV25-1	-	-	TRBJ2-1	TGTGCCAGCAGTGAATTAGGGACTGAGCAGTTCTTC	CASSELGTEQFF